This TCR beta chain was sequenced during a study of T cell responses to AZD1222 COVID-19 vaccine. Broader study findings: Regions 160-218 and 743-854 dominated among vaccine-associated CD4 TCRs spanning spike. Seropositive AZD1222 recipients at baseline numbered only six or seven. There were repertoire samples only from the period after the peak T cell response.

As for this clone: The antigen remains unidentified.

The CDR3 has 17 residues. Germline assignment: CDR1 KGHSH and CDR2 LQKENI. V was shortened by 5 bases and J by 1 base, with 18 bases between the two germline ends. Produced via immunoSEQ multiplex PCR; TCRdb's table is partial and in-frame only. The sample carries about 150,000 clones, about 90% recorded once. Pooling of second doses given at about 4 or about 12 weeks was done. The chain has TRBV18 and TRBJ1-3; D may be TRBD1 (6 bases). The sample here was peripheral blood, taken 28 days after the second AZD1222 dose. The sequence derives from an adult who received the AZD1222 COVID-19 vaccine. The chain's CDR3 is CASSASQGIRSGNTIYF. The CDR3 DNA reads as TGTGCCAGCTCAGCCTCTCAGGGGATAAGGTCTGGAAACACCATATATTTT. The full variable domain, its missing parts supplied by reference TRBV18 and TRBJ1-3, is NAGVMQNPRHLVRRRGQEARLRCSPMKGHSHVYWYRQLPEEGLKFMVYLQKENIIDESGMPKERFSAEFPKEGPSILRIQQVVRGDSAAYFCASSASQGIRSGNTIYFGEGSWLTVV.